This TCR beta chain was captured by sequencing in a study of T-cell memory formation after mild COVID-19. At the level of the study: For the most part, TCR clusters were specific to one donor. Points from the study as a whole: Pre-infection memory already had some responding clones, implying cross-reactive memory joined. Researchers report contracting CD4+ clones mostly in CM and EM, with CD8+ clones in EMRA.

TCRdb reprocessed the 5' RACE reads with MiXCR, giving one entry per CDR3 protein. The profile shows 110,000 or so distinct CDR3 sequences, 22% of them singletons. The CDR3 totals 16 residues. Trimming at V came to 6 bases and at J to 6 bases, leaving 11 bases not matched to a gene. This clonotype has more than one count but fewer than ten. The antigen is unknown. This chain joins TRBV12-3 or TRBV12-4 and TRBJ2-1; 10 nucleotides agree with TRBD2. This receptor was obtained from a man aged 18 to 30 who had mild COVID-19 (a few samples of this study predate the infection). Cell type and time point are not known. Material: PBMCs or a T cell subset sorted from them (not recorded which). CDR3 in DNA: TGTGCCAGCAGGGCCCGGGGACTAGCGTCCATCAATGAGCAGTTCTTC. It encodes CASRARGLASINEQFF.